This TCR beta chain emerged from a study of T cell responses to AZD1222 COVID-19 vaccine (dated by TCRdb to the early 2020s). Study-wide context: TCR sequencing covered 233 trial participants: some 210 given two doses of AZD1222 and approximately 26 given two doses of MenACWY control vaccine. Trial participants were enrolled by age into subgroups of 18-55, 56-69 and 70-plus years, and around 140, 26 and 57 TCR-sequenced participants, respectively, were included in these subgroups. The study at large found these results: Only five to seven AZD1222 recipients were SARS-CoV-2 seropositive at baseline, limiting conclusions about previously exposed vaccinees. Participants were mostly white British and included more females than males, and it was suggested by the authors that clonal diversity may have been underestimated. Because no day 14 peak-response samples were available, repertoires were characterized only after the peak T cell response. After two AZD1222 doses, spike-specific TCR breadth and depth were significantly higher than at day 0 and than in MenACWY recipients. Nearly half of unique spike-specific TCRs reportedly recognized epitopes outside regions mutated in the B.1.351 and B.1.1.7 variants. In the small 56-69-year group, the increase in depth fell short of significance, most likely because of low power. Vaccine-associated CD4 TCRs spanned the whole spike protein, with dominant responses in regions 160-218 and 743-854.

What the time point label conveys for this sample: about 28 days (+/-7) after the second vaccine dose. AZD1222 recipients with second doses at about 4 weeks or about 12 weeks were pooled, because spike-specific TCR depth and breadth did not differ between schedules. Samples from vaccinated people were obtained from the UK trials COV001 and COV002, which included a single-blind randomized controlled phase 2/3 trial of AZD1222 (ChAdOx1 nCoV-19) in healthy adults. Trial participant PBMC samples were collected at day 0 and day 28 after the second dose for TCRbeta chain sequencing. A remark on this clone: Its antigen remains unidentified. Base qualities are not provided; no much larger clone lies one nucleotide away.

V loses 7 bases of germline sequence and J loses 9 bases, and the interval between the two ends is 13 bases. Including the terminal cysteine and phenylalanine, the CDR3 comprises 13 residues. Here the CDR3 DNA is all that survives: 39 bases in frame from base 1. CDR1 and CDR2 (LGHDT, YNNKEL) derive from the germline V gene (reference sequence). The CDR3 regions of human TCRbeta chains were analyzed by immunosequencing. The study's own analysis went as follows. Repertoire TCRs were matched against a reference library of SARS-CoV-2-specific TCRs generated with the MIRA antigen-specificity platform. Breadth meant the fraction of unique TCRs that were SARS-CoV-2-associated, whereas depth meant the fraction of total T cells that were SARS-CoV-2-associated. Using the MIRA data, every spike-specific TCR was mapped to the spike region that the TCR reacted to and assigned to either a CD4 or a CD8 class. Log10-transformed breadth and depth values were compared by one-way ANOVA with Sidak's multiple comparisons tests. In its TCRdb copy, this immuneACCESS table keeps in-frame sequences only and misses some clones. Where compared with another copy, unresolved V genes explain less than half of these, and the others have no known cause. D and trimming were read from the DNA, whereas the V and J calls and clone size are those reported in that table. The sample contains 140,000 or so clones, about 93% of them found a single time. In total, the top ten clones hold approximately 3.8% of the sample.

This receptor was taken from an adult who received the AZD1222 COVID-19 vaccine. Here the chain combines TRBV3-1 (or the pseudogene TRBV3-2) and TRBJ1-6; the D gene is perhaps TRBD1, from 5 matching bases. Source: peripheral blood, taken 28 days after the second AZD1222 dose. The CDR3 amino acid sequence is: CASNRDVGSPLHF. The DNA is as follows: TGTGCCAGCAACCGGGACGTTGGTTCACCCCTCCACTTT.